This T cell receptor (beta chain) was captured by sequencing in a study of beta chain features in type 1 diabetes. Background on the study: There were some 98 million sorted cells examined across all samples.

Findings and caveats of the study: For patients, the naive, central memory and Treg TCRB repertoires appeared more alike than for healthy donors. No resolution was reached here on whether HLA type influences TCRB rearrangement.

There are 14 residues in the CDR3. V gave up 0 bases and J gave up 9 bases; unmatched junction bases: 4. Looked up from germline, CDR1 is SGHDN and CDR2 is FVKESK. This clone has more than one count but fewer than ten. The antigen remains undetermined. Sorting that relied on CD45RO/CCR7/CD25/CD127/CD95/CD27 yielded CD4+ naive, central memory, regulatory and stem cell-like memory cells. Sequencing targeted expressed TCRB transcripts, as all isolated RNA had been reverse transcribed. TCRdb's copy holds only in-frame clones and misses some; the assay was immunoSEQ multiplex PCR. The table lists 150,000 to 190,000 clones, around 8.5% of them singletons.

V and J are TRBV14 and TRBJ2-1; the match to TRBD2 covers 8 bases. The source is a man between 18 and 35 years old in good health. Sequencing input: central memory CD4+ T cells from blood. CDR3 protein: CASSQDPGGREQFF. In DNA form, the CDR3 reads TGTGCCAGCAGCCAAGATCCGGGGGGGCGTGAGCAGTTCTTC.